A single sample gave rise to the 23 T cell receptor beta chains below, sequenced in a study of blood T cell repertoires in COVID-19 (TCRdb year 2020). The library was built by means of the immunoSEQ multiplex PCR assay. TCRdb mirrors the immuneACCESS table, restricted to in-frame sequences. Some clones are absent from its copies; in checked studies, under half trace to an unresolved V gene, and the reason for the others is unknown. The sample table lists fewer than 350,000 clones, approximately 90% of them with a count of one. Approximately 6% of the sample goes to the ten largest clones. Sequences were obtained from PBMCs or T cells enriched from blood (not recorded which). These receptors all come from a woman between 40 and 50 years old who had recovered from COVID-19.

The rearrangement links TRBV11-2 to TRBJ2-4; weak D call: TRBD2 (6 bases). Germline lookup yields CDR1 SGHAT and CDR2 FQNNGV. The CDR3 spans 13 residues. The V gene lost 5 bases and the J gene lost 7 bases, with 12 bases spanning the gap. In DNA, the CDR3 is TGTGCCAGCAGCGTGGGAGGTTTGAACATTCAGTACTTC. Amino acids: CASSVGGLNIQYF.

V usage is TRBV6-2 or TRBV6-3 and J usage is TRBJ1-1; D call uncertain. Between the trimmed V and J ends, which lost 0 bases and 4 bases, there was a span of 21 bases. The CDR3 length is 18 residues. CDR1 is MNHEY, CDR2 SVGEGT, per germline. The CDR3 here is CASSYSMVLEGLGTEAFF. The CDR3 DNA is TGTGCCAGCAGTTACTCAATGGTTTTGGAGGGTCTTGGCACTGAAGCTTTCTTT.

CDR3: CASSPQQGDYGYTF. Written as DNA, the CDR3 is TGTGCCAGCTCACCGCAACAGGGGGACTATGGCTACACCTTC. V usage is TRBV18 and J usage is TRBJ1-2, with TRBD1 matching 8 bases. Per germline, CDR1 KGHSH and CDR2 LQKENI. The CDR3 is 14 residues long. J lost 3 bases, V lost 3 bases, and 3 bases had no gene match.

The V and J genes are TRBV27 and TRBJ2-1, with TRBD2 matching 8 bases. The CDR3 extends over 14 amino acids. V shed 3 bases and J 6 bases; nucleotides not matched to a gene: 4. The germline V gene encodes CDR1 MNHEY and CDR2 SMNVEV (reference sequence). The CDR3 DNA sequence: TGTGCCAGCAGTTTCCCGGGGGGGCTCAATGAGCAGTTCTTC. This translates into CASSFPGGLNEQFF.

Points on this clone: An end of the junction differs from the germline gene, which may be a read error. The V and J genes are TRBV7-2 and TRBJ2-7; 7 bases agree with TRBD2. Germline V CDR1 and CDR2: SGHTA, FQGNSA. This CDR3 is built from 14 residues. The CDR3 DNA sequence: TGTGCCAGCAGCGTAGCCACGGGGGGCTACGAGCAGTACTTC. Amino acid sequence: CASSVATGGYEQYF.

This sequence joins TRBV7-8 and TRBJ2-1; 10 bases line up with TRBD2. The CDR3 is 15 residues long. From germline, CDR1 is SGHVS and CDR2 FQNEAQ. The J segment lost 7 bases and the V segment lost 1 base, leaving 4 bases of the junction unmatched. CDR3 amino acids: CASSLELAGNNEQFF. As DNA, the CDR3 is TGTGCCAGCAGCTTAGAACTAGCGGGGAATAATGAGCAGTTCTTC.

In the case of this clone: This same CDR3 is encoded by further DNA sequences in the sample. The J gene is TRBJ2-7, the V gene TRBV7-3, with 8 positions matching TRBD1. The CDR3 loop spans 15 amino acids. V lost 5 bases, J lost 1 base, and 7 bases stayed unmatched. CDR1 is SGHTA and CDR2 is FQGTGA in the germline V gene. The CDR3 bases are TGTGCCAGCAGCCCCGGACAGGGTTTGTCCTACGAGCAGTACTTC. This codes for CASSPGQGLSYEQYF.

CDR3 coding DNA: TGTGCCAGCAGCTTGGGACAGTCCGCCCACGAGCAGTACTTC. Translated, it gives CASSLGQSAHEQYF. The genes are TRBV7-9 and TRBJ2-7; 7 nucleotides line up with TRBD1. Germline V CDR1 and CDR2: SEHNR, FQNEAQ (reference sequence). CDR3 length: 14 residues. The V segment lost 3 bases and the J segment 5 bases; nucleotides outside the gene matches: 7.

The CDR3 bases are TGTGCCTGGAGTGTACAGGGGACAACTAATGAAAAACTGTTTTTT. Translated: CAWSVQGTTNEKLFF. This chain uses TRBV30 with TRBJ1-4; 7 bases align to TRBD1. This CDR3 contains 15 residues. V was pared by 0 bases and J by 0 bases, with 1 base of the junction left unmatched. In germline, CDR1 is GTSNPN, CDR2 SVGIG (reference sequence).

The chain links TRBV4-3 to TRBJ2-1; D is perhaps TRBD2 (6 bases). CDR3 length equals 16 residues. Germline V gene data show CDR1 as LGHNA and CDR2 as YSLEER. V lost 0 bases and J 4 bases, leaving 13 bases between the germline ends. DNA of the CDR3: TGCGCCAGCAGCCAAGAGGTGGCGGGAATATACAATGAGCAGTTCTTC. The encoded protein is CASSQEVAGIYNEQFF.

CDR3 in DNA: TGTGCCAGCAGAAGCGGGACCCACACAGATACGCAGTATTTT. This codes for CASRSGTHTDTQYF. The chain couples TRBV6-4 to TRBJ2-3; 7 bases are a match to TRBD2. In germline, CDR1 is MRHNA, CDR2 SNTAGT. The CDR3 is 14 amino acids. Trimming took 6 bases from V and 2 from J; bases not matched to a gene: 5.

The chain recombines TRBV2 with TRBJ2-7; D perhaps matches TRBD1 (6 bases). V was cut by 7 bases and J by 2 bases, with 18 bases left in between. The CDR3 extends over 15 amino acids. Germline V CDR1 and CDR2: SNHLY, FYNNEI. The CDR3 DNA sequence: TGTGCCAGCACCCCCCGGGACACCGACACCTACGAGCAGTACTTC. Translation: CASTPRDTDTYEQYF.

CDR3 amino acids: CASSRPGQGRTTRRGTQYF. The CDR3 DNA is TGTGCCAGCAGTCGGCCGGGACAGGGAAGGACAACCCGCCGGGGTACGCAGTATTTT. The chain links TRBV28 to TRBJ2-3; the match to TRBD1 covers 9 bases. The CDR3 has 19 amino acids. Germline assignment: CDR1 MDHEN and CDR2 SYDVKM. The V and J ends lost 5 bases and 8 bases, in that order; junction bases with no gene match: 23.

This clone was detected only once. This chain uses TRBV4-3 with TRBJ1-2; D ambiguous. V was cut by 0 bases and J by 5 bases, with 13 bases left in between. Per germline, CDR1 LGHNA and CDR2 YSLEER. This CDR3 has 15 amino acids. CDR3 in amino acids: CASSQEAGFGYGYTF. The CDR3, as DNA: TGCGCCAGCAGCCAAGAAGCCGGGTTCGGGTATGGCTACACCTTC.

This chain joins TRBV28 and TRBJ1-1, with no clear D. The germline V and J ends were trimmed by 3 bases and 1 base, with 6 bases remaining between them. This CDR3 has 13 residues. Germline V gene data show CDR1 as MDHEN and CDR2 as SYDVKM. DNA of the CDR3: TGTGCCAGCAGTTTGGCGGAGAACACTGAAGCTTTCTTT. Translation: CASSLAENTEAFF.

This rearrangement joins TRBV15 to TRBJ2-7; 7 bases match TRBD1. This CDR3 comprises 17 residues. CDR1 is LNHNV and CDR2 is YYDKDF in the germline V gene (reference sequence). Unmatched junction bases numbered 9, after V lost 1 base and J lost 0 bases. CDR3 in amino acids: CATSRGPPRDSSYEQYF. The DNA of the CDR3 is TGTGCCACCAGCAGAGGTCCACCCCGGGACAGCTCCTACGAGCAGTACTTC. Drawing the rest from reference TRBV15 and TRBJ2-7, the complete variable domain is DAMVIQNPRYQVTQFGKPVTLSCSQTLNHNVMYWYQQKSSQAPKLLFHYYDKDFNNEADTPDNFQSRRPNTSFCFLDIRSPGLGDTAMYLCATSRGPPRDSSYEQYFGPGTRLTVT.

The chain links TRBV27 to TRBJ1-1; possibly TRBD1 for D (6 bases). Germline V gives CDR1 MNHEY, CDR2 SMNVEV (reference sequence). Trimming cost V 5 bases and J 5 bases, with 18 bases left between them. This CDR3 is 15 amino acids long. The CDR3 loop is CASSPHRVEGTEAFF. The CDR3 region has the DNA TGTGCCAGCAGTCCGCACAGGGTTGAGGGAACTGAAGCTTTCTTT.

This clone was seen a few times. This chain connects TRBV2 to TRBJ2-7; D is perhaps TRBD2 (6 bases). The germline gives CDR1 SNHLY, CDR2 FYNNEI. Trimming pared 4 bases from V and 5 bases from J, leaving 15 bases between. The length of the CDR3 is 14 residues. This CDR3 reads CASSVTREENEQYF. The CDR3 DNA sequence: TGTGCCAGCAGTGTCACCAGGGAGGAGAACGAGCAGTACTTC.

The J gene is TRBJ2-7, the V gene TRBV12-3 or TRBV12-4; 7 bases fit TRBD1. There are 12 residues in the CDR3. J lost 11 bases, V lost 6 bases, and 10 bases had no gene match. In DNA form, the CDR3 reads TGTGCCAGCAGACAAGGGACAGCCAAGGAGTACTTC. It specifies CASRQGTAKEYF.

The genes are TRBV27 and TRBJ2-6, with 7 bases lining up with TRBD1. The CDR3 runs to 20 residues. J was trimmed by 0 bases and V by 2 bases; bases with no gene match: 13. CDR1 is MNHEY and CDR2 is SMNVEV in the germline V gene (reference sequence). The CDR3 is CASSLAQPGQFFSGANVLTF. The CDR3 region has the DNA TGTGCCAGCAGTTTAGCCCAACCGGGACAGTTCTTCTCTGGGGCCAACGTCCTGACTTTC.

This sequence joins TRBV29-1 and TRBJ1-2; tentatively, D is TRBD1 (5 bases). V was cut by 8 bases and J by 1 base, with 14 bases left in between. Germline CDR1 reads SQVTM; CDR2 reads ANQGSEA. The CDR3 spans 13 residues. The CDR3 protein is CSSYDRVNYGYTF. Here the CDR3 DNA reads TGCAGCTCATACGACAGAGTTAACTATGGCTACACCTTC.

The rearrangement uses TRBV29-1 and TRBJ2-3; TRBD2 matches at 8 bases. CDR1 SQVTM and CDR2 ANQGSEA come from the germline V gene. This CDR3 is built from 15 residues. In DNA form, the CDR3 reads TGCAGAGTTATCGCGGGGGGAGAGGGCCCAGATACGCAGTATTTT. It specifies CRVIAGGEGPDTQYF.

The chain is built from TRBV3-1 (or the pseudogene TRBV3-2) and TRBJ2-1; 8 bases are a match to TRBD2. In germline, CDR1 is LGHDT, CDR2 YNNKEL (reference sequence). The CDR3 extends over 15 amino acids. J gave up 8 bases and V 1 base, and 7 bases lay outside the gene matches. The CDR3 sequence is CASSQVSSSGHEQFF. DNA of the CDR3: TGTGCCAGCAGCCAAGTATCTTCTAGCGGGCATGAGCAGTTCTTC.